The source of this T cell receptor (beta chain) is a study of T cell repertoires in cytomegalovirus infection. Study background: Matching HLA type and CMV infection were both indicated by public TCR beta signatures.

Per the germline V gene, CDR1 is SQVTM and CDR2 is ANQGSEA. This CDR3 has 12 amino acids. After removal of 4 bases from V and 6 bases from J, the junction contained 3 bases not matched to a gene. Findings and limits, study-wide: Carriers of CMV plus the relevant HLA were identified by cumulative public TCR beta family frequency. Clonotypes of TCR beta that were HLA-C-restricted and CMV-specific dominated the ex vivo response.

As regards this clonotype: Its antigen is not identified.

TCRdb re-called the reads with MiXCR, one entry per CDR3 protein. The table records 97,000 or so distinct CDR3 sequences, approximately 15% of them present only once. The source material was PBMCs. The rearrangement links TRBV29-1 to TRBJ2-1, with TRBD1 identical over 7 bases. The TCR was taken from a human donor in good health (CMV status not recorded). Some clones in this sample may be carry-over from other donors' samples. Here the CDR3 reads CSVGDRVNEQFF. As DNA, the CDR3 is TGCAGCGTTGGAGACAGGGTCAATGAGCAGTTCTTC.